Here is one T cell receptor (beta chain) with its context. The antigen it recognizes is unknown. No base qualities exist here, and no much larger clone lies one base off it. The germline V gene encodes CDR1 SGHDT and CDR2 YYEEEE. The CDR3 runs 15 amino acids, cysteine and phenylalanine included. Only the CDR3 DNA is retained, 45 bases long and in frame from the first base. V is reduced by 0 bases and J by 1 base, leaving a spacing of 5 bases between them. The record originates from a study of sequential checkpoint blockade in melanoma (dated by TCRdb to about 2019). Study-level background: Patients were assigned by 1:1 randomization to either first-line nivolumab followed by ipilimumab (arm A) or ipilimumab followed by nivolumab (arm B). Maintenance nivolumab came after both trial sequences.

Overall study outcomes, separate from this receptor: Larger, independent patient cohorts are needed to validate the response-prediction model that combines TCR metrics and mutation burden.

This sample's treatment or condition label indicates: randomized to nivolumab then ipilimumab (arm A) or the reverse (arm B). None of the trial patients had been given prior DNA-damaging chemotherapy. Live CD3+CD8+ cells negative for CD19 and CD56 were sorted from thawed PBMCs on a FACS Aria II flow cytometer. Samples came from patients with melanoma in CheckMate 064, a randomized, open-label phase II trial of sequential checkpoint blockade. Peripheral blood mononuclear cells were obtained through leukapheresis, purified using Ficoll-Paque, and frozen in human serum containing approximately 9.5% DMSO. Immediately after sorting, the purity of sorted blood CD3+CD8+ cells was verified to be >95%, after which DNA was extracted. TCRbeta CDR3 regions were immunosequenced from genomic DNA with the immunoSEQ Assay. Before high-throughput sequencing, genomic DNA was amplified using bias-controlled multiplex PCR. Turning to the authors' computational methods: To quantify the absolute abundance of each unique TCRbeta CDR3 region, the sequences were collapsed and filtered. Clonality, defined as 1 minus Pielou's evenness, was calculated using only productive rearrangements. A previously published method was used to identify clones whose frequencies were significantly greater in on-treatment samples than in baseline samples. What TCRdb holds here is the immuneACCESS table cut down to in-frame rearrangements. Part of the clones is not present; checked against another copy, under half of the missing clones reflect an unresolved V gene, and the others are unexplained. That table supplies the V and J calls and clone size; D and trimming were determined from the DNA. Present in this sample are more than 15,000 clones, approximately 72% of which were seen just once. The biggest ten clones account for roughly a fifth of the sample.

The TCR originated in a human donor with melanoma. The sample consisted of CD8+ T cells sorted from blood (inferred from file names), taken from a patient given nivolumab and ipilimumab in sequence. The chain was built from TRBV5-6 and TRBJ2-6; the D region possibly corresponds to TRBD2 (5 bases align). The CDR3 protein: CASSLGGSGANVLTF. The nucleotides read TGTGCCAGCAGCTTGGGAGGGTCTGGGGCCAACGTCCTGACTTTC.